The TCR beta chain under discussion was sequenced for a study of beta chain features in type 1 diabetes. Study-level findings and limits: PCR might favor shorter templates, equally in patients and controls. VDJ junctions from patients with type 1 diabetes contained fewer insertions and more deletions. Among patients with Type 1 diabetes, TCRB CDR3s were moderately but significantly shorter in every one of the four CD4+ subsets.

Germline-derived CDR1 and CDR2 are GTSNPN and SVGIG (reference sequence). V dropped 5 bases and J dropped 5; count of bases not matched to a gene: 4. CDR3 length equals 13 residues. As concerns this clone: Its specificity is not known.

Expressed TCRB transcripts were sequenced because the isolated RNA had all been reverse transcribed beforehand. Method: immunoSEQ multiplex PCR; TCRdb's copy keeps in-frame clones and lacks some. The sample includes 680,000 or so clones, 10% to 15% of them seen just once. Every participating donor gave one draw, a heparinised blood sample averaging about 116 mL. Isolation of CD4+ naive, central memory, regulatory and stem cell-like memory cells was achieved by sorting via CD45RO/CCR7/CD25/CD127/CD95/CD27. This chain joins TRBV30 and TRBJ1-3, with TRBD1 matching 9 bases. The source material was naive CD4+ T cells from blood. The origin of this receptor is a man between 18 and 35 years old with type 1 diabetes. The CDR3 sequence is CAWLGQGRNTIYF. The DNA of the CDR3 is TGTGCCTGGCTGGGACAGGGCAGAAACACCATATATTTT.